This T cell receptor beta chain was identified in a study of human T cells and chemical hapten exposure. Study overall: Donors were sensitized with 2% DPC on the upper inner arm. Patients, chiefly female, had alopecia areata, totalis or universalis. Study results and caveats: Alopecia was present in the donors, so their immune response may differ from healthy people's.

This clonotype was recorded a few times. Its specificity is unknown. The time point denotes: patch test 2, 6 weeks after DPC sensitization. Documented treatment: therapeutic diphenylcyclopropenone sensitization with weekly scalp DPC. MiXCR was run by TCRdb on the RACE reads, yielding one entry per CDR3 protein. The data show approximately 100,000 distinct CDR3 sequences, approximately 8.8% seen once. This TCR was recovered from a woman aged 40 to 50 with alopecia areata. Some clones in this sample may be carry-over from other donors' samples. The sequencing here drew on whole blood, taken in connection with sensitization to the hapten diphenylcyclopropenone (DPC).

CDR3 in amino acids: CSAREQSSGYTF. CDR3 sequence (DNA): TGCAGTGCTAGAGAACAGAGTAGTGGCTACACCTTC. The chain has TRBV20-1 and TRBJ1-2, with unresolved D. The V end lost 0 bases, the J end lost 7 bases, and 9 bases lay between the germline ends. The CDR3 totals 12 residues. Germline loops: CDR1 DFQATT, CDR2 SNEGSKA (reference sequence).